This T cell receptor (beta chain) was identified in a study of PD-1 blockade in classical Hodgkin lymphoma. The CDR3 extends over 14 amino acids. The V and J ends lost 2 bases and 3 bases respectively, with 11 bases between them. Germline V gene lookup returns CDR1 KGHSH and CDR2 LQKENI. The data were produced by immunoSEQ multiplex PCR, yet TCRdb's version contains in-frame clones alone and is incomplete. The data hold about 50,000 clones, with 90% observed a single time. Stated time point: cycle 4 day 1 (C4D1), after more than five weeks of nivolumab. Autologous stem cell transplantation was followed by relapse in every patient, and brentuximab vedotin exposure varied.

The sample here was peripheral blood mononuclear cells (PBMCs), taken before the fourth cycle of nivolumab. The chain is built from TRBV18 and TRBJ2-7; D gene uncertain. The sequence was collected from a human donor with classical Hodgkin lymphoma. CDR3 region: CASSPVQGSYEQYF. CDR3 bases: TGTGCCAGCTCACCAGTACAAGGCAGCTACGAGCAGTACTTC.